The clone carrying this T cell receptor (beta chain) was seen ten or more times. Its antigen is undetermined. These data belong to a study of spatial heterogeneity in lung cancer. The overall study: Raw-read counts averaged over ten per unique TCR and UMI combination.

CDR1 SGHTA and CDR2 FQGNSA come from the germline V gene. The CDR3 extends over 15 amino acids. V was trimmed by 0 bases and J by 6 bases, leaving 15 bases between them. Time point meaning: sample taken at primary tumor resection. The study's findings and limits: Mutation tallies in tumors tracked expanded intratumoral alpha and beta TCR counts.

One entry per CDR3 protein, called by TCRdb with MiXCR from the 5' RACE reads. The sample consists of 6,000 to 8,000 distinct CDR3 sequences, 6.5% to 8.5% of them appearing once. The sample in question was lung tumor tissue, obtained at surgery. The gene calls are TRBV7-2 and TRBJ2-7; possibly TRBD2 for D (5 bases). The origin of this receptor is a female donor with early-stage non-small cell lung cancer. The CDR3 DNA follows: TGTGCCAGCAGCTTAGCTGGTGGGAGAGGGCGCGAGCAGTACTTC. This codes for CASSLAGGRGREQYF. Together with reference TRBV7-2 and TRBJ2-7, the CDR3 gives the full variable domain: GAGVSQSPSNKVTEKGKDVELRCDPISGHTALYWYRQSLGQGLEFLIYFQGNSAPDKSGLPSDRFSAERTGGSVSTLTIQRTQQEDSAVYLCASSLAGGRGREQYFGPGTRLTVT.